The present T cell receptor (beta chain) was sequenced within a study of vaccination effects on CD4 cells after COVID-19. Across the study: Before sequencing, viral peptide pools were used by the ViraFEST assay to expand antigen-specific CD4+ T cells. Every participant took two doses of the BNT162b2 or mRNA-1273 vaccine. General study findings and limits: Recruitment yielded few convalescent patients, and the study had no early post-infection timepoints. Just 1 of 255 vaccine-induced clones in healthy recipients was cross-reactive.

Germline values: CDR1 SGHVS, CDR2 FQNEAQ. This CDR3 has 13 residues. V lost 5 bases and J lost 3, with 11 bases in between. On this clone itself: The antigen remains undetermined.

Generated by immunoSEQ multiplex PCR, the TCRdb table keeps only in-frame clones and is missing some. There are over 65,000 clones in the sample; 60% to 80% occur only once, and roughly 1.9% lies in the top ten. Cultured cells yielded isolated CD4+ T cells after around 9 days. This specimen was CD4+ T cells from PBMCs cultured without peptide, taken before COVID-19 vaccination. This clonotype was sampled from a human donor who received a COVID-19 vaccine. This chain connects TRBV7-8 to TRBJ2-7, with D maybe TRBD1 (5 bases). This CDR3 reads CASSEDMNYEQYV. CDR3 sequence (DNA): TGTGCCAGCAGCGAGGACATGAACTACGAGCAGTACGTC.